One and the same sample provided the 5 T cell receptor beta chains below, sequenced in a study of PD-1 blockade in classical Hodgkin lymphoma. Every patient relapsed after autologous stem cell transplantation, and brentuximab vedotin exposure varied. Profiled with immunoSEQ multiplex PCR; TCRdb holds only in-frame clones, not every one. The top ten clones hold 9% to 15% of a sample with 95,000 or so clones, roughly 88% of them seen once. Sequencing was performed on peripheral blood mononuclear cells (PBMCs), taken at baseline. The receptors were sampled from a human donor with classical Hodgkin lymphoma.

The chain recombines TRBV9 with TRBJ2-5; perhaps TRBD1 as D (6 bases). CDR3 length: 14 amino acids. Germline V CDR1 and CDR2: SGDLS, YYNGEE. V gave up 2 bases and J gave up 5 bases, with 13 bases separating them. This chain's CDR3 is CASSVQGFMETQYF. CDR3 sequence (DNA): TGTGCCAGCAGCGTCCAGGGGTTCATGGAGACCCAGTACTTC.

The genes are TRBV21-1 and TRBJ2-7; the table's D call TRBD1 went unverified against the DNA. TRBV21-1 constitutes a pseudogene. The CDR3 has 19 residues. CDR3 loop: CASSPPGQGASGPAYEQYF. The DNA of the CDR3 is TGTGCCAGCAGCCCCCCCGGACAGGGGGCGAGCGGACCGGCCTACGAGCAGTACTTC.

The rearrangement uses TRBV6-1 and TRBJ2-2; the D is unclear. The CDR3 is 12 residues long. V lost 6 bases and J 0 bases, leaving 2 bases between the germline ends. CDR1 is MNHNS and CDR2 is SASEGT in the germline V gene. The CDR3 nucleotides are TGTGCCAGCAGGACGAACACCGGGGAGCTGTTTTTT. It codes for CASRTNTGELFF.

V is TRBV20-1 and J is TRBJ2-3, with a possible D match to TRBD2 (5 bases). Trimming removed 5 bases at V and 7 bases at J, with 10 bases between. CDR1 and CDR2 from the germline V gene are DFQATT and SNEGSKA (reference sequence). The CDR3 has 11 amino acids. The CDR3 nucleotides read TGCAGTGCTGGGAGTGGGTATACGCAGTATTTT. Translated, it gives CSAGSGYTQYF.

V gene TRBV19 combines with J gene TRBJ2-7; D assignment may be TRBD1 or TRBD2 (5 bases each). Trimming took off 6 bases at V and 2 bases at J, with 17 bases between the two ends. The CDR3 has 15 amino acids. Germline CDR1 and CDR2: LNHDA and SQIVND (reference sequence). The CDR3 reads CASRQVGVLAYEQYF. CDR3 DNA sequence: TGTGCCAGTAGACAGGTGGGAGTCCTAGCCTACGAGCAGTACTTC.